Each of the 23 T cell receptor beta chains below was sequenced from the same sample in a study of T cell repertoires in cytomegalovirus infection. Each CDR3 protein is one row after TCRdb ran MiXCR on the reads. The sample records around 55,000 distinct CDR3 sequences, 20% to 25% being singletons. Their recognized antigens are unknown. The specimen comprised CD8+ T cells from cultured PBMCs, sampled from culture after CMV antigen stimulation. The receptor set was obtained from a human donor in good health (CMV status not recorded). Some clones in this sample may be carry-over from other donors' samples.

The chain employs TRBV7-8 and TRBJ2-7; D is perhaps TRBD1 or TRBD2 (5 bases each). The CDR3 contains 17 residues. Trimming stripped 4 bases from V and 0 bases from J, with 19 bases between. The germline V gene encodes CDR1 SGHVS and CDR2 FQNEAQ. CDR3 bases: TGTGCCAGCAGCTCGACTGGTTGGGACCCGAGCTCCTACGAGCAGTACTTC. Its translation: CASSSTGWDPSSYEQYF.

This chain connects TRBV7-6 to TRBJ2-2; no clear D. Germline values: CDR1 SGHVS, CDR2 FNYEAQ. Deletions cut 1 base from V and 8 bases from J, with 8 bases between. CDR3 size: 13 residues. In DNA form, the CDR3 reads TGTGCCAGCAGCTTAGTAACTGGAGGGGAGCTGTTTTTT. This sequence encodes CASSLVTGGELFF.

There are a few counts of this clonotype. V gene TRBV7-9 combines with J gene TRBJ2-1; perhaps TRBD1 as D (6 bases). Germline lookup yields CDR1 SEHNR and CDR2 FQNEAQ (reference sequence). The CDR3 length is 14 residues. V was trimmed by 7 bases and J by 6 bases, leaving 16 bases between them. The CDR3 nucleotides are TGTGCCAGCACCCCTGGACAGACGGGCAATGAGCAGTTCTTC. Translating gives CASTPGQTGNEQFF.

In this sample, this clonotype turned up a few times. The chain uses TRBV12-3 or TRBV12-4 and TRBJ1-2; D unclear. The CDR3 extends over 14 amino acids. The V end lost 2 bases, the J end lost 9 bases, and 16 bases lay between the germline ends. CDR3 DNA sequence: TGTGCCAGCAGTTTAACACAGACTTTTGATCGCTACACCTTC. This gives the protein CASSLTQTFDRYTF.

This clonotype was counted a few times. The DNA for the CDR3 is TGTGCCAGCAGCGTCGGGACTAGCGTTACCTACGAGCAGTACTTC. Translating gives CASSVGTSVTYEQYF. The chain joins TRBV7-9 to TRBJ2-7; 10 bases are shared with TRBD2. The CDR3 is 15 amino acids. The V gene end was trimmed by 5 bases and the J gene end by 2 bases; junction bases not matched to a gene: 6. Per the germline V gene, CDR1 is SEHNR and CDR2 is FQNEAQ (reference sequence).

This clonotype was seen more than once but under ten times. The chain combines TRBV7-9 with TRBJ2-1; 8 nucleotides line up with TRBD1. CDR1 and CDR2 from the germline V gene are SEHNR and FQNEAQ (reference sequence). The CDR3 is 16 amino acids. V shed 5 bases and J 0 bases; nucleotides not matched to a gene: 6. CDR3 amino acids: CASSPKTGASYNEQFF. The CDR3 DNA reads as TGTGCCAGCAGCCCAAAGACAGGGGCCTCCTACAATGAGCAGTTCTTC.

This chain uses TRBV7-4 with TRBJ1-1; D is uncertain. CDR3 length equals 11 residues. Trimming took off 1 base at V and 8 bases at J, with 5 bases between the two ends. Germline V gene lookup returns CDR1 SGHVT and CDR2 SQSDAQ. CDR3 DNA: TGTGCCAGCAGCTTAGTCCGCGAAGCTTTCTTT. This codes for CASSLVREAFF.

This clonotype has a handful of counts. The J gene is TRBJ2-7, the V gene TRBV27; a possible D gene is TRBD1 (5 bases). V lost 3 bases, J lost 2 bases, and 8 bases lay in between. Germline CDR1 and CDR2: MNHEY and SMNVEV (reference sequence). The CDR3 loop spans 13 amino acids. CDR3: CASSLAGTYEQYF. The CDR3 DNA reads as TGTGCCAGCAGTTTGGCAGGGACCTACGAGCAGTACTTC.

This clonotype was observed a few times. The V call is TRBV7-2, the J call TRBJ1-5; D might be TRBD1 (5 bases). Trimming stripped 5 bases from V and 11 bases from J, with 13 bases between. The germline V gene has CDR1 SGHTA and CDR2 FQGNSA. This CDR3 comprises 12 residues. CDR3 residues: CASSRDHFSQHF. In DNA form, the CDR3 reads TGTGCCAGCAGCCGGGACCATTTTTCCCAGCATTTT.

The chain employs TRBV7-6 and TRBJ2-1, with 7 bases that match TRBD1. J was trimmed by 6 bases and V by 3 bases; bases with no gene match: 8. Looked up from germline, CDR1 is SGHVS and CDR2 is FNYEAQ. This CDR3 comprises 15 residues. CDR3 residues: CASSFQPSGGNEQFF. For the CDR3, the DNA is TGTGCCAGCAGCTTCCAGCCGTCAGGGGGCAATGAGCAGTTCTTC.

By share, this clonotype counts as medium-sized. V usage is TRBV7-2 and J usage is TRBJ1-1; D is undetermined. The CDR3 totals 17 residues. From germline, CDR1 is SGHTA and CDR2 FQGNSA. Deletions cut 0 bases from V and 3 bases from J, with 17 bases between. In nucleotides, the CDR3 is TGTGCCAGCAGCTTAGCTTTGAGACAAGCCGGGGACACTGAAGCTTTCTTT. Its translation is CASSLALRQAGDTEAFF. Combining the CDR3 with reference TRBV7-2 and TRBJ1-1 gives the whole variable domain GAGVSQSPSNKVTEKGKDVELRCDPISGHTALYWYRQSLGQGLEFLIYFQGNSAPDKSGLPSDRFSAERTGGSVSTLTIQRTQQEDSAVYLCASSLALRQAGDTEAFFGQGTRLTVV.

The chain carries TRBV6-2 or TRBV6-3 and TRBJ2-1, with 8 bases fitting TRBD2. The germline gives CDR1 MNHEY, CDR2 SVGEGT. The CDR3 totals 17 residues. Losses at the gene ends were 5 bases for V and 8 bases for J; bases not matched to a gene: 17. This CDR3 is CASSPGGYGTSQDEQFF. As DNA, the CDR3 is TGTGCCAGCAGTCCCGGGGGGTACGGGACTAGTCAAGATGAGCAGTTCTTC.

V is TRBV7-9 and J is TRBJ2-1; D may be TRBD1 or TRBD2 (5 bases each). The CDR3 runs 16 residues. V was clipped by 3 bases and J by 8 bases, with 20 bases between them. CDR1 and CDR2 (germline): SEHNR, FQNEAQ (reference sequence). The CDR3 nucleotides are TGTGCCAGCAGCTTCCCACCGGGACCCTATCGCGATGAGCAGTTCTTC. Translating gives CASSFPPGPYRDEQFF.

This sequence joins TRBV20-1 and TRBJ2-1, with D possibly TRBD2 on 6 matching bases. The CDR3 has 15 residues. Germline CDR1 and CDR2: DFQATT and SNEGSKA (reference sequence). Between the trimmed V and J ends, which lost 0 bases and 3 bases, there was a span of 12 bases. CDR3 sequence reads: CSARDLIADYNEQFF. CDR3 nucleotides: TGCAGTGCTAGAGATTTAATAGCGGACTACAATGAGCAGTTCTTC.

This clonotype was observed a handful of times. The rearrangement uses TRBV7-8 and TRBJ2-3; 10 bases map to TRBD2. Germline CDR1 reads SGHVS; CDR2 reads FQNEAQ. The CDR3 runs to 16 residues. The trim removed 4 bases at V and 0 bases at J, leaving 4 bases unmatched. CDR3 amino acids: CASSSGLAVSTDTQYF. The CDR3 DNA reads TGTGCCAGCAGCTCCGGACTAGCGGTGAGCACAGATACGCAGTATTTT.

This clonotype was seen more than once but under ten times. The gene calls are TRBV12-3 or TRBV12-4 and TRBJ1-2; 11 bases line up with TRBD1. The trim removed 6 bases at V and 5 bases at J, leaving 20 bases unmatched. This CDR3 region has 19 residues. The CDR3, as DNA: TGTGCCAGCAGGGGAGAGGGGACAGGGGGTATCTCGGCAGGATATGGCTACACCTTC. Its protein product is CASRGEGTGGISAGYGYTF.

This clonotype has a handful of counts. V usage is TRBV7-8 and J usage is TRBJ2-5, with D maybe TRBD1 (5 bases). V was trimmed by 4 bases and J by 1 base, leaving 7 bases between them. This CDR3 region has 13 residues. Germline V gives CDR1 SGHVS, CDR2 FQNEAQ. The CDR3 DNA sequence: TGTGCCAGCAGCTCGGACACCCAAGAGACCCAGTACTTC. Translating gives CASSSDTQETQYF.

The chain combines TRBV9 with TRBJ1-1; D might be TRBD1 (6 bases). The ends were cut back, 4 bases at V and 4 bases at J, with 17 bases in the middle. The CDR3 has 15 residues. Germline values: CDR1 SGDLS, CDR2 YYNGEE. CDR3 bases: TGTGCCAGCAGCTCCGGTGCGGGGGGGGCCACTGAAGCTTTCTTT. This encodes CASSSGAGGATEAFF. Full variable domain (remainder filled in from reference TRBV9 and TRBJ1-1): DSGVTQTPKHLITATGQRVTLRCSPRSGDLSVYWYQQSLDQGLQFLIQYYNGEERAKGNILERFSAQQFPDLHSELNLSSLELGDSALYFCASSSGAGGATEAFFGQGTRLTVV.

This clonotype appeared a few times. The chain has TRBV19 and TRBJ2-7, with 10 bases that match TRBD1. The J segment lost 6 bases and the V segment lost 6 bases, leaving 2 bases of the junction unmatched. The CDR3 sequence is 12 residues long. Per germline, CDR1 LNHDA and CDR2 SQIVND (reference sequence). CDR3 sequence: CASRRTGGEQYF. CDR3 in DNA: TGTGCCAGTAGGCGGACAGGGGGCGAGCAGTACTTC.

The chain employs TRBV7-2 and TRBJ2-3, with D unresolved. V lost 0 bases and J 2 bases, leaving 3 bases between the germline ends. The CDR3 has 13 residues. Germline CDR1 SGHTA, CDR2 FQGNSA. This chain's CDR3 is CASSLALTDTQYF. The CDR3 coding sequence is TGTGCCAGCAGCTTAGCGCTCACAGATACGCAGTATTTT.

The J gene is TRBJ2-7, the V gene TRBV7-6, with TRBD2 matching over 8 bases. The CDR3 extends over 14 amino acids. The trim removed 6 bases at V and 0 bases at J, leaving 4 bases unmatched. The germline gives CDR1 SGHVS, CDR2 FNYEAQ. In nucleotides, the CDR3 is TGTGCCAGCAGACTAGCGGCTAACTCCTACGAGCAGTACTTC. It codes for CASRLAANSYEQYF.

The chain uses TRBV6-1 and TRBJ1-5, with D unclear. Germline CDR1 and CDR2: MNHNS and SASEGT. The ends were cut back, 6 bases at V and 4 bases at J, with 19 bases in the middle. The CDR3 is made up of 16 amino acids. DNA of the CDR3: TGTGCCAGCAGGCCAGCCCGAGCGGTACGGAATCAGCCCCAGCATTTT. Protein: CASRPARAVRNQPQHF.

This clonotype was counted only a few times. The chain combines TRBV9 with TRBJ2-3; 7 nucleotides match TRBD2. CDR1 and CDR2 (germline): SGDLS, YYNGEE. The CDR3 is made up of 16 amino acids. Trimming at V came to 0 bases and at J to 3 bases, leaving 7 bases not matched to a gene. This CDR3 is CASSVGSGYRTDTQYF. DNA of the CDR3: TGTGCCAGCAGCGTAGGTAGCGGGTACAGAACAGATACGCAGTATTTT.